Listed below are T cell receptor beta chains from one sample, sequenced in a study of response to subunit inactivated influenza vaccine. Each CDR3 protein is one row after TCRdb ran MiXCR on the RT-PCR reads. The table records around 570,000 distinct CDR3 sequences, about 8% of them present only once. The material was PBMCs from blood, obtained less than 30 months after vaccination. The receptors here all came from a man in his fifties or sixties who received an inactivated influenza vaccine. The CDR3 runs from the conserved cysteine through the conserved F or W. The D gene is left open where the match is weak. Clone size is not always given. Where it is, it says once, few, many or a class for expanded clones.

TRBJ2-7,many,NA,TRBV5-1,CASSKHVGTYEQYF,TGCGCCAGCAGTAAACATGTCGGTACCTACGAGCAGTACTTC
TRBJ2-7,few,TRBD2,TRBV20-1,CSATSGTSGVYEQYF,TGCAGTGCCACCTCCGGGACTAGCGGTGTCTACGAGCAGTACTTC
TRBJ2-7,many,NA,TRBV6-5,CASSYLATYEQYF,TGTGCCAGCAGTTACCTAGCGACCTACGAGCAGTACTTC
TRBJ2-2,NA,TRBD2,TRBV7-2,CASSLDSGGRTGELFF,TGTGCCAGCAGCTTAGATAGCGGGGGGAGGACCGGGGAGCTGTTTTTT
TRBJ2-1,few,NA,TRBV5-1,CASSLDGGFSYNEQFF,TGCGCCAGCAGCTTGGATGGTGGGTTCTCCTACAATGAGCAGTTCTTC
TRBJ2-2,NA,NA,TRBV4-3,CASSQGLGYTGELFF,TGCGCCAGCAGCCAAGGGCTAGGGTACACCGGGGAGCTGTTTTTT
TRBJ2-5,many,NA,TRBV7-2,CASSHQTGQETQYF,TGTGCCAGCAGCCATCAAACGGGTCAAGAGACCCAGTACTTC
TRBJ2-1,few,NA,TRBV6-2/TRBV6-3,CASSYSGRESDEQFF,TGTGCCAGCAGTTACTCGGGCAGGGAGTCGGATGAGCAGTTCTTC
TRBJ2-7,few,NA,TRBV12-3/TRBV12-4,CASSPDVKQYF,TGTGCCAGCAGCCCCGACGTAAAGCAGTACTTC
TRBJ2-3,NA,TRBD1,TRBV20-1,CSARIMGQGTDTQYF,TGCAGTGCTAGGATAATGGGACAGGGGACAGATACGCAGTATTTT
TRBJ1-4,few,NA,TRBV10-2,CASSDEENEKLFF,TGCGCCAGCAGTGACGAGGAAAATGAAAAACTGTTTTTT
TRBJ2-5,few,TRBD1,TRBV9,CASSVGVTGGRETQYF,TGTGCCAGCAGCGTAGGGGTGACAGGGGGCCGCGAGACCCAGTACTTC